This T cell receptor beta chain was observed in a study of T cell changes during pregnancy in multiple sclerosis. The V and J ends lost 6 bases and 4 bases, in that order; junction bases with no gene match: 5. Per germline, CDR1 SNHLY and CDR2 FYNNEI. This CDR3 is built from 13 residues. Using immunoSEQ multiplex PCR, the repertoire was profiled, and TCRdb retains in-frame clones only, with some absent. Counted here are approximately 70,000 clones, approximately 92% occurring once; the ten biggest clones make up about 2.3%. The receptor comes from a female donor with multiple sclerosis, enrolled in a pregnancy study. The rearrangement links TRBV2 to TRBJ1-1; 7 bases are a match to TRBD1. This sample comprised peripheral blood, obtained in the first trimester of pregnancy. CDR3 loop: CASSLTGATEAFF. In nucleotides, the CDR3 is TGTGCCAGCAGCTTAACAGGGGCCACTGAAGCTTTCTTT. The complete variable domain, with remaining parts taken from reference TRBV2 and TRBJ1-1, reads EPEVTQTPSHQVTQMGQEVILRCVPISNHLYFYWYRQILGQKVEFLVSFYNNEISEKSEIFDDQFSVERPDGSNFTLKIRSTKLEDSAMYFCASSLTGATEAFFGQGTRLTVV.